This T cell receptor beta chain was identified in a study of T cell responses to AZD1222 COVID-19 vaccine. Points from the study as a whole: Clonal diversity was possibly underestimated, and the donors were mostly white British, with more females.

Concerning this clone: Its antigen is unknown.

V lost 5 bases and J lost 5, with 9 bases in between. This CDR3 region has 13 residues. Germline CDR1 and CDR2: SGHVS and FQNEAQ. This table comes from immunoSEQ multiplex PCR, and its TCRdb copy is limited to in-frame clones, with some not included. The profile covers fewer than 120,000 clones, with 88% appearing a single time and more than 1.5% taken by the ten largest. J is TRBJ2-2 and V is TRBV7-8, with D possibly being TRBD1 (6 bases). The TCR was taken from an adult in good health. Material: peripheral blood, obtained on day 0 of AZD1222 vaccination. CDR3: CASSSGQTGELFF. The CDR3 nucleotides read TGTGCCAGCAGCAGCGGACAGACCGGGGAGCTGTTTTTT.